The subject of this entry is one T cell receptor (beta chain). Other DNA sequences of this sample code for an identical CDR3. For each subset, genomic DNA was distributed in equal portions over several immunoSEQ plates. Produced via immunoSEQ multiplex PCR; TCRdb's table is partial and in-frame only. The sample holds some 1,600,000 clones, nearly 99% seen once. The germline CDR1 and CDR2 sequences are SGHRS and YFSETQ. This CDR3 region has 13 residues. The V end lost 4 bases, the J end lost 0 bases, and 8 bases lay between the germline ends. These data originate in a study of shared clonotypes between healthy human individuals.

This clonotype originated in a man aged 25-45 years in good health. Input material: naive CD4+ T cells sorted from blood. Regarding subset: CD45RA+ positively selected. The chain is built from TRBV5-1 and TRBJ2-7; D is possibly TRBD1 or TRBD2 (5 bases each). CDR3 DNA: TGCGCCAGCAGCCGGGACCGCTCCTACGAGCAGTACTTC. This sequence encodes CASSRDRSYEQYF.